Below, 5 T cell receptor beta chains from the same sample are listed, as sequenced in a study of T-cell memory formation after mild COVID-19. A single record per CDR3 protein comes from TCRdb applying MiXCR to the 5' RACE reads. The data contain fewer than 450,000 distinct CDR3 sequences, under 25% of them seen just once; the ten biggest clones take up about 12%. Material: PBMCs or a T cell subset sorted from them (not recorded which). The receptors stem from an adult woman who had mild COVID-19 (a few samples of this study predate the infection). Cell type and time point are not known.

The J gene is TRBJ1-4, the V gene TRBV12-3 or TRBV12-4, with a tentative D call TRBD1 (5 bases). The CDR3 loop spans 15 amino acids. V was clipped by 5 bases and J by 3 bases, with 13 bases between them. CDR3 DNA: TGTGCCAGCAGTCCCGCAAGGGGAGCTAATGAAAAACTGTTTTTT. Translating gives CASSPARGANEKLFF.

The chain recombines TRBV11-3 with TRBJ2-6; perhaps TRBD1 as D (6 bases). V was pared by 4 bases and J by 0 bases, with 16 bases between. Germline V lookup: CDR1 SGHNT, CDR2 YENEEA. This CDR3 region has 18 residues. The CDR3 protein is CASSSPKQGYSGANVLTF. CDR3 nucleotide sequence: TGTGCCAGCAGCTCTCCCAAACAGGGCTACTCTGGGGCCAACGTCCTGACTTTC.

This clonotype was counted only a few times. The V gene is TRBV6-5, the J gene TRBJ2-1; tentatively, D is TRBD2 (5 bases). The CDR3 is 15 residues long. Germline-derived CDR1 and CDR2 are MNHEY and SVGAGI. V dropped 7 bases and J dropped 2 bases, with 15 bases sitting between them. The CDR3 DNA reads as TGTGCCAGCAACCTACTAGGAGCGGCCTACAATGAGCAGTTCTTC. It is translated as CASNLLGAAYNEQFF.

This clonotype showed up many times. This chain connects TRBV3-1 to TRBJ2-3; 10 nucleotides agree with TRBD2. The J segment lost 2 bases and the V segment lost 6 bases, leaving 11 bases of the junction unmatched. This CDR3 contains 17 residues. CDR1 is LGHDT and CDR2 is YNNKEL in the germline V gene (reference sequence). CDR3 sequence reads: CASSPYRTSGVTDTQYF. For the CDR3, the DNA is TGTGCCAGCAGTCCCTATCGAACTAGCGGGGTCACAGATACGCAGTATTTT.

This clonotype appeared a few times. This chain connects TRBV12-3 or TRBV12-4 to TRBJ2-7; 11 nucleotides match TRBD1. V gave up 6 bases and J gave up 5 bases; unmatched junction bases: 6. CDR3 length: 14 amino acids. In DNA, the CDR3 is TGTGCCAGCAGCCGCCGGGACAGGGGGAACGAGCAGTACTTC. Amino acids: CASSRRDRGNEQYF.